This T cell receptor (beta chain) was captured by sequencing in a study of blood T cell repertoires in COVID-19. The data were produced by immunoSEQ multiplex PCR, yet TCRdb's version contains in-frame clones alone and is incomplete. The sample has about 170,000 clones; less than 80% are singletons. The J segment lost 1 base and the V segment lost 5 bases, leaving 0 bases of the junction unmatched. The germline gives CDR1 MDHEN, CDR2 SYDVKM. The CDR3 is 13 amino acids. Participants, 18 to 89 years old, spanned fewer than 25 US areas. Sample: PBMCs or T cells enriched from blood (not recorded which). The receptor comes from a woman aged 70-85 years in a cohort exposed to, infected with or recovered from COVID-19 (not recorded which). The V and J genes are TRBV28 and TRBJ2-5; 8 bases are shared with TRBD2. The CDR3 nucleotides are TGTGCCAGCAGTACTAGCGGCCAAGAGACCCAGTACTTC. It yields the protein CASSTSGQETQYF.